The sequence of this T cell receptor (beta chain) was determined in a study of blood T cell repertoires in COVID-19. This CDR3 is 15 amino acids long. V gave up 4 bases and J gave up 3 bases, with 15 bases separating them. Germline V CDR1 and CDR2: SNHLY, FYNNEI. Some clones are missing from TCRdb's copy, which holds only in-frame ones; the method was immunoSEQ multiplex PCR. The sample shows about 70,000 clones, approximately 83% of them seen only once. This clonotype was sampled from a human donor in a cohort sampled during active COVID-19. Sequencing was done on a sample of peripheral blood. This chain joins TRBV2 and TRBJ1-2; maybe TRBD1 (6 bases). CDR3 nucleotides: TGTGCCAGCAGTGCCCCGGGACACATGTACTATGGCTACACCTTC. It codes for CASSAPGHMYYGYTF.